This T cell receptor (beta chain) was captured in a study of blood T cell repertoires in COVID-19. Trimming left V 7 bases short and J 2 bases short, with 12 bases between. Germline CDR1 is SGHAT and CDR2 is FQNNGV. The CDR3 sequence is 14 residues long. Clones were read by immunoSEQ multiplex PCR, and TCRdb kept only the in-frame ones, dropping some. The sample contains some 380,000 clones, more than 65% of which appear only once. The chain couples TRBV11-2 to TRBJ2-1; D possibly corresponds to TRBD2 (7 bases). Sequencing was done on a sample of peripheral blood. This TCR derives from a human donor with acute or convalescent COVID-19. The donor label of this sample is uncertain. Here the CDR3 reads CASKGGLPYNEQFF. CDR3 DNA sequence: TGTGCCAGCAAGGGGGGGCTCCCCTACAATGAGCAGTTCTTC.